Sequencing of this T cell receptor (beta chain) was carried out in a study of shared clonotypes between healthy human individuals (dated by TCRdb to 2018 to 2021). In the study overall: The cohort comprised two women and a few men aged 18 to 49 years. Leukapheresis yielded between about 0.9 and 8.9 billion PBMCs per donor. Different laboratories and diverse techniques were used to prepare libraries and sequence TCR repertoires, to increase sequencing depth and limit assay-specific biases. For each donor, CD4 naive and CD4 memory were each run on three plates, CD8 naive on two plates, and CD8 memory on one plate. Blood TCR repertoires of about 5 healthy adults were deeply sequenced to estimate repertoire size and the extent of clonotype sharing between individuals.

Study-wide findings and limitations: Because the study included only a small number of donors, the genetic and exposure-history diversity represented was limited. Sampling was limited to blood, and TCR repertoires in tissue likely differ from TCR repertoires in blood. Roughly 5.2% of naive CD4, 3.5% of naive CD8, 2% to 2.5% of memory CD4, and 0.4% of memory CD8 clonotypes were shared across four donors. Compared with non-shared clonotypes, the clonotypes found in all four sorted-subset donors had higher generation probabilities. Larger estimated clonotype richness was generally found for naive subsets than for memory subsets. Based on pairwise subsampling, the degree of clonotype sharing among donors was expected to be affected by sequencing depth. Rarefaction of sorted-subset datasets indicated incomplete sequencing despite the large sequencing depth.

Using the deep immunoSEQ assay, multiplex PCR amplified TCR CDR3 regions from genomic DNA. Genomic DNA extracted from each cell subset was distributed evenly over all wells of several immunoSEQ 96-well plates, and each plate served as one replicate. For sorted subsets, around 200 ng genomic DNA, equal to approximately 30,000 T cell genomes, was loaded into each replicate PCR. Purified libraries were measured with a Qubit 3.0 fluorometer, size-checked on a Bioanalyzer 2100, and measured again with the KAPA Library Quantification kit. Each immunoSEQ 96-well plate was sequenced on its own single-read 150-cycle Illumina NextSeq 550 flow cell. The paper's data handling went like this. The immunoSEQ output contained only junctional sequences without quality scores, so filtering could not match that applied to full-length reads. To assign V/J genes and CDR3, sequences were annotated against IMGT germline references using PyIR, a Python wrapper for IgBLAST v1.9. Reads were removed for weak V/J assignments (E-value above 1e-6), missing CDR3, stop codons, out-of-frame junctions, or ambiguous translated residues. A V3J clonotype was defined by an identical inferred V gene, J gene, and CDR3 amino acid sequence. Percentage overlap between repertoires was calculated by dividing the number of shared unique clonotypes by the size of the smaller repertoire. Three approaches were used to assess repertoire richness: RTK rarefaction, the Chao1 estimator, and Recon v2.1 estimates of unobserved clonotypes. For all TCRbeta clonotypes obtained by the gDNA method from a few donors, generation probabilities were computed with OLGA. Here the immuneACCESS table is served through TCRdb, limited to in-frame sequences with V and J called. Missing clones are a known gap in these copies; in checked studies unresolved V genes cover under half, and the rest lacks a known reason. V and J calls and clone size are as listed in that table; D and trimming were resolved from the DNA. The table for this sample lists millions of clones; 90% to 95% of them were counted only once. The ten biggest clones cover under 0.15% of the sample.

Concerning this clone: Its antigen is currently not known. No per-base quality is available; no much larger clone lies one base away.

Donors were healthy HIV-negative adults with no recently reported acute infections or vaccinations. Every donor was a Caucasian adult residing in Nashville, Tennessee, USA. CD4+ T cells were enriched by magnetic negative selection, after which naive cells were positively selected on CD45RA and the negative fraction was taken as the memory subset. Blood was obtained by leukapheresis, after which PBMCs were separated by Ficoll-Histopaque density gradient centrifugation and cryopreserved in liquid nitrogen vapor phase. Analytical flow cytometry was used to check the purity and quantity of every magnetically sorted T cell population. From each sorted fraction, genomic DNA was isolated and quantified by UV absorbance on a Nanodrop 2000c. The CDR3 runs 15 residues from the cysteine to the phenylalanine. Only the CDR3 portion is preserved as DNA: 45 bases, with reading frame beginning at the first base. In the germline V gene, CDR1 corresponds to SGHNT and CDR2 to YENEEA. At the junction V is shortened by 0 bases and J by 4 bases; bases outside the gene matches: 3.

The chain joins TRBV11-3 to TRBJ2-1, with 7 junctional bases fitting TRBD2. The TCR was taken from a man aged 18 to 30 in good health. Sequenced: naive CD4+ T cells sorted from blood. The meaning of the sample's cell subset or site label: CD45RA+ positively selected. The nucleotide sequence reads as follows: TGTGCCAGCAGCTTAGAGGGGGGACTATACAATGAGCAGTTCTTC. Translated, it gives CASSLEGGLYNEQFF.